This T cell receptor beta chain was recovered during a study of CD8 T cells in Susac syndrome. Points from the study as a whole: The study conceded that its TCR sequencing and HLA analysis involved relatively few individuals.

When the RNA was reverse transcribed, random hexamers were used with an input of roughly 0.45 to 1 ug. With immunoSEQ multiplex PCR, TCR beta CDR3 was amplified across 54 Vbeta and 13 Jbeta. TCRdb fed the immunoSEQ multiplex PCR reads into MiXCR, producing one record per CDR3 protein. The sample holds 100,000 to 150,000 distinct CDR3 sequences, about 92% seen once. The CDR3 is made up of 14 amino acids. Germline CDR1 reads LGHNA; CDR2 reads YNFKEQ. V lost 2 bases and J 7 bases, leaving 9 bases between the germline ends. As for this clonotype: Its cognate antigen is unknown.

Negative isolation yielded CD4+ and CD8+ T cells, and FACS enriched TEMRA cells. The V gene is TRBV4-2, the J gene TRBJ1-6, with D perhaps TRBD1 (5 bases). Input material: CD8+ T cells from PBMCs. The TCR sequence derives from a human donor with multiple sclerosis. The CDR3 DNA reads TGTGCCAGCAGCCAACGCTGGGGGAATTCACCCCTCCACTTT. It yields the protein CASSQRWGNSPLHF.